What follows describes a single T cell receptor (beta chain). Its antigen is unidentified. These data originate in a study of cytomegalovirus exposure and HLA in healthy donors. Study results and caveats: The study designated 150 or so TCR beta chains cytomegalovirus-associated. Reports credit the classifier with highly specific, highly sensitive diagnosis of cytomegalovirus status. Rare TCR sequences predominated, though certain public TCRs were found in many donors.

The CDR3 loop spans 14 amino acids. V was pared by 7 bases and J by 1 base, with 7 bases of the junction left unmatched. Germline V gene data show CDR1 as SGDLS and CDR2 as YYNGEE. TCRdb's table, derived via immunoSEQ multiplex PCR, lists solely in-frame clones and lacks some. The sample yields fewer than 150,000 clones, around 88% seen once. The sequencing sample was made of PBMCs. The J gene is TRBJ1-1, the V gene TRBV9; TRBD1 matches at 7 bases. This clonotype was obtained from a woman under 30 in good health and CMV-seropositive. CDR3 in DNA: TGTGCCAGCGCGACAGGGACAGCGAACACTGAAGCTTTCTTT. It encodes CASATGTANTEAFF.